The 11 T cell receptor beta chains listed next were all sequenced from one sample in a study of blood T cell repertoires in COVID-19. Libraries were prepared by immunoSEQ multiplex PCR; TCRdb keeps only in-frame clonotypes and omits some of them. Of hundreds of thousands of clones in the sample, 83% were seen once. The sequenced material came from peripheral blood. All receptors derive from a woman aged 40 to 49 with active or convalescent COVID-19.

The CDR3 DNA reads TGTGCCACCAGTGCGGGAGCTCAAGAGACCCAGTACTTC. It specifies CATSAGAQETQYF. The chain recombines TRBV24-1 with TRBJ2-5; D might be TRBD2 (6 bases). V lost 5 bases and J 2 bases, leaving 8 bases between the germline ends. Germline V gene data show CDR1 as KGHDR and CDR2 as SFDVKD. This CDR3 contains 13 residues.

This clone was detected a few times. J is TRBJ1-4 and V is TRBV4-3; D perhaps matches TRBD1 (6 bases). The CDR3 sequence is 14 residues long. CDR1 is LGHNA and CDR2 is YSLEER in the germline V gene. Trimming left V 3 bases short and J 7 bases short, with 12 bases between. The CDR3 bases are TGCGCCAGCAGCCATCAGGGGTATACTGAAAAACTGTTTTTT. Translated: CASSHQGYTEKLFF.

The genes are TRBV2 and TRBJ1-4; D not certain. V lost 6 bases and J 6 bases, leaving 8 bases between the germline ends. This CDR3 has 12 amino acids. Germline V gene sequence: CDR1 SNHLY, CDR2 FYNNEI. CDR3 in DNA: TGTGCCAGCAGCGGGTTTGATGAAAAACTGTTTTTT. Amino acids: CASSGFDEKLFF.

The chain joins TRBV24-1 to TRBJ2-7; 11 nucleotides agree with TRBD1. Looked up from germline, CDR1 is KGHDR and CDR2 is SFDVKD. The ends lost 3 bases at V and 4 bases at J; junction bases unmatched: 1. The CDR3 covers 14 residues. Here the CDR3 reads CATSDGQGAYEQYF. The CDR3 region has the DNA TGTGCCACCAGTGATGGACAGGGGGCTTACGAGCAGTACTTC.

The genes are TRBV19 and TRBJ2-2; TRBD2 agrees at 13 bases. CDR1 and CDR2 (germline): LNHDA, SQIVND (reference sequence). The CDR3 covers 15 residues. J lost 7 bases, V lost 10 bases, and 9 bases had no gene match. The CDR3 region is CATSGLAGEGGELFF. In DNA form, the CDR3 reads TGTGCCACCTCAGGACTAGCGGGAGAGGGCGGGGAGCTGTTTTTT.

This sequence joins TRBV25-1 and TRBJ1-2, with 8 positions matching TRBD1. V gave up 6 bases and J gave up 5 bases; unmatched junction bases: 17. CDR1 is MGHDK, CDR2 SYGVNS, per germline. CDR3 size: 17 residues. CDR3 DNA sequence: TGTGCCAGCAGGATGGGCGCAAAGGACAGGGAGGGTTATGGCTACACCTTC. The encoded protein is CASRMGAKDREGYGYTF.

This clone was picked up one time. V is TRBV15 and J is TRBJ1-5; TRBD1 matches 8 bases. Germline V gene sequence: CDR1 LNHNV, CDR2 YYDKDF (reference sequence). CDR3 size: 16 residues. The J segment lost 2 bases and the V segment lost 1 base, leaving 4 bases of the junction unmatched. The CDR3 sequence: CATSRGMDRGNQPQHF. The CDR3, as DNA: TGTGCCACCAGCAGAGGCATGGACAGGGGCAATCAGCCCCAGCATTTT.

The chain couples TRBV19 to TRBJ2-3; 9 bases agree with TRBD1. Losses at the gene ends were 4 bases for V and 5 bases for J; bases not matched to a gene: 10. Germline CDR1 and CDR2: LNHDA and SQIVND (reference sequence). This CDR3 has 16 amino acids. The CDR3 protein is CASSTPGTGLRDTQYF. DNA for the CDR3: TGTGCCAGTAGTACCCCCGGGACAGGGTTGAGAGATACGCAGTATTTT.

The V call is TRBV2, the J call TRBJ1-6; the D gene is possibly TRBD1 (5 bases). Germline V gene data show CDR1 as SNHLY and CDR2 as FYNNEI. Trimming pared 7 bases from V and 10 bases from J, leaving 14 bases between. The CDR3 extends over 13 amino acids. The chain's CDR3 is CASNEEGRSPLHF. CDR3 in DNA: TGTGCCAGCAACGAGGAGGGGAGGTCACCCCTCCACTTT.

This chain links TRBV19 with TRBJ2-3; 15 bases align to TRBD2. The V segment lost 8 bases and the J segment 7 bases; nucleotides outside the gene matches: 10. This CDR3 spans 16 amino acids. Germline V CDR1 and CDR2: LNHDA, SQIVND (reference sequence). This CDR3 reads CASRPGLAGGLNTQYF. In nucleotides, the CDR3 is TGTGCCAGTCGACCGGGACTAGCGGGGGGCCTTAATACGCAGTATTTT. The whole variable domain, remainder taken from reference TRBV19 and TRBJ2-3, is DGGITQSPKYLFRKEGQNVTLSCEQNLNHDAMYWYRQDPGQGLRLIYYSQIVNDFQKGDIAEGYSVSREKKESFPLTVTSAQKNPTAFYLCASRPGLAGGLNTQYFGPGTRLTVL.

In DNA, the CDR3 is TGTGCCAGCAGAGCAGGGACTAGCGCATACAATGAGCAGTTCTTC. This gives the protein CASRAGTSAYNEQFF. The V and J genes are TRBV6-5 and TRBJ2-1, with TRBD2 matching over 10 bases. Looked up from germline, CDR1 is MNHEY and CDR2 is SVGAGI. The CDR3 covers 15 residues. V shed 6 bases, J shed 4 bases, and the junction held 6 bases outside the gene matches.